The clone carrying this TCR beta chain showed up just a few times. As yet, its antigen is unknown. This sample stems from a study of response to subunit inactivated influenza vaccine. TCRdb ran MiXCR on the RT-PCR reads and lists one entry per CDR3 protein. The top ten hold 20% to 30% of the sample, which has around 190,000 distinct CDR3 sequences, approximately 15% seen once. Trimming left V 3 bases short and J 2 bases short, with 15 bases between. This CDR3 has 16 residues. Germline V gene sequence: CDR1 MDHEN, CDR2 SYDVKM. General study results and limits: Every seasonal influenza vaccination brings in few new T cells, the authors suggested.

The chain carries TRBV28 and TRBJ2-3; D may be TRBD2 (6 bases). The sample in question was CD8+ T cells sorted from PBMCs, obtained 5 to 6 days after vaccination. This TCR was sampled from a man in his forties or fifties who received an inactivated influenza vaccine. CDR3 residues: CASSFAPTSTTDTQYF. The CDR3 nucleotides read TGTGCCAGCAGTTTCGCCCCGACTAGTACCACAGATACGCAGTATTTT.